This T cell receptor beta chain was documented in a study of control samples from healthy donors and cancer patients. The junction had 5 bases not matched to a gene; V was cut back by 4 bases and J by 7 bases. This CDR3 is built from 15 residues. The germline V gene encodes CDR1 LGHDT and CDR2 YNNKEL (reference sequence). Assay: immunoSEQ multiplex PCR; the TCRdb copy retains only in-frame clones and omits some. The sample includes 100,000 to 150,000 clones, roughly 92% of them seen just once. This clone was detected only once. Sequenced: blood. The source is a man aged 18-30 years in good health. The chain carries TRBV3-1 (or the pseudogene TRBV3-2) and TRBJ2-5, with 14 bases matching TRBD2. The CDR3 protein is CASSRLAGGTGTQYF. CDR3 nucleotides: TGTGCCAGCAGCCGACTAGCGGGGGGGACCGGGACCCAGTACTTC.